This entry lists 3 T cell receptor beta chains sequenced from one sample in a study of shared clonotypes between healthy human individuals. Method: immunoSEQ multiplex PCR; TCRdb's copy keeps in-frame clones and lacks some. The table has some 1,600,000 clones, around 98% seen once. Material: naive CD4+ T cells sorted from blood. Subset specified: CD45RA+ positively selected. The receptor source for this set is a man under 40 in good health.

CDR3 amino acids: CASSEDLYRLEQFF. CDR3 bases: TGTGCCAGCAGTGAAGATCTGTACAGATTAGAGCAGTTCTTC. The V and J genes are TRBV2 and TRBJ2-1, with D uncertain. This CDR3 spans 14 amino acids. With 1 base removed from V and 10 bases from J, the gap between germline ends came to 14 bases. The germline V gene has CDR1 SNHLY and CDR2 FYNNEI.

In this sample, this clone turned up once. The CDR3 bases are TGCAGCGTTGGGGCAGGGGGCGGGTACGAGCAGTACTTC. It is translated as CSVGAGGGYEQYF. The rearrangement uses TRBV29-1 and TRBJ2-7; 8 bases match TRBD1. The CDR3 totals 13 residues. V gave up 4 bases and J gave up 4 bases; unmatched junction bases: 6. The V gene's germline CDR1 is SQVTM and CDR2 ANQGSEA.

This sequence joins TRBV18 and TRBJ2-5, with D unclear. The CDR3 is made up of 15 amino acids. Germline values: CDR1 KGHSH, CDR2 LQKENI. The ends were cut back, 1 base at V and 0 bases at J, with 9 bases in the middle. The CDR3 protein is CASSPLGQDQETQYF. The CDR3 DNA reads as TGTGCCAGCTCACCACTCGGCCAAGACCAAGAGACCCAGTACTTC.